This passage covers 31 T cell receptor beta chains from one sample sequenced in a study of OX40 agonist ivuxolimab in advanced cancers. Generated by immunoSEQ multiplex PCR, the TCRdb table keeps only in-frame clones and is missing some. The repertoire holds fewer than 120,000 clones, around 90% seen once, with 0.27% in the top ten. Sequencing was performed on CD4+ or CD8+ T cells sorted from blood, taken in a trial of the OX40 agonist ivuxolimab. The receptors were sampled from an adult with an advanced solid tumor such as melanoma, head and neck, liver or kidney cancer.

V usage is TRBV27 and J usage is TRBJ2-7; no clear D gene. V was clipped by 3 bases and J by 0 bases, with 6 bases between them. This CDR3 contains 13 residues. Germline CDR1 is MNHEY and CDR2 is SMNVEV (reference sequence). The CDR3 reads CASSFTRSYEQYF. DNA for the CDR3: TGTGCCAGCAGTTTCACGCGCTCCTACGAGCAGTACTTC.

This clone appeared once. The chain recombines TRBV27 with TRBJ2-6, with D unclear. This CDR3 is built from 13 residues. The germline gives CDR1 MNHEY, CDR2 SMNVEV (reference sequence). Trimming left V 6 bases short and J 2 bases short, with 5 bases between. CDR3 sequence: CASSQTGANVLTF. The DNA for the CDR3 is TGTGCCAGCAGCCAGACTGGGGCCAACGTCCTGACTTTC.

In the case of this clone: The same CDR3 is also encoded by other DNA sequences in this sample. The chain recombines TRBV7-2 with TRBJ1-3, with TRBD1 as a possible D gene (6 bases). Trimming cost V 5 bases and J 4 bases, with 15 bases left between them. This CDR3 comprises 15 residues. Germline CDR1 is SGHTA and CDR2 is FQGNSA. For the CDR3, the DNA is TGTGCCAGCAGCCGCGTCGGGGACACAGGAAACACCATATATTTT. This encodes CASSRVGDTGNTIYF.

The chain links TRBV27 to TRBJ2-7; TRBD1 aligns across 9 bases. The CDR3 has 15 residues. V lost 6 bases to trimming and J lost 4 bases; unmatched junction nucleotides: 10. Germline loops: CDR1 MNHEY, CDR2 SMNVEV (reference sequence). In DNA form, the CDR3 reads TGTGCCAGCAGACAACCCGGGACAGGGTTTTACGAGCAGTACTTC. It yields the protein CASRQPGTGFYEQYF.

This clone was counted a single time. V usage is TRBV5-4 and J usage is TRBJ2-6, with D maybe TRBD2 (5 bases). CDR3 length: 17 residues. V was trimmed by 5 bases and J by 3 bases, leaving 18 bases between them. Germline values: CDR1 SGHNT, CDR2 YYREEE (reference sequence). Written as DNA, the CDR3 is TGTGCCAGCAGATCGAAAGACTATTCGGATGGGGCCAACGTCCTGACTTTC. It yields the protein CASRSKDYSDGANVLTF.

CDR3 sequence: CASSSRGGESGNTIYF. As DNA, the CDR3 is TGTGCCAGCAGTTCACGCGGGGGGGAGTCTGGAAACACCATATATTTT. V is TRBV27 and J is TRBJ1-3; D possibly corresponds to TRBD1 (5 bases). This CDR3 region has 16 residues. V shed 4 bases and J shed 1 base, with 14 bases lying between them. Germline V gene sequence: CDR1 MNHEY, CDR2 SMNVEV (reference sequence).

This chain links TRBV7-3 with TRBJ1-1; D uncertain. V dropped 4 bases and J dropped 5 bases, with 14 bases sitting between them. There are 14 residues in the CDR3. CDR1 SGHTA and CDR2 FQGTGA come from the germline V gene. The CDR3 sequence: CASSSPGSGTEAFF. DNA for the CDR3: TGTGCCAGCAGCTCCCCTGGAAGTGGGACTGAAGCTTTCTTT.

This sequence joins TRBV9 and TRBJ2-2, with 10 bases lining up with TRBD1. The V and J ends lost 1 base and 6 bases, in that order; junction bases with no gene match: 6. The CDR3 runs 16 residues. Per germline, CDR1 SGDLS and CDR2 YYNGEE. This CDR3 is CASSVLGQGGSGELFF. As DNA, the CDR3 is TGTGCCAGCAGCGTATTAGGACAGGGGGGTTCCGGGGAGCTGTTTTTT.

The chain combines TRBV9 with TRBJ2-7; D is undetermined. Germline loops: CDR1 SGDLS, CDR2 YYNGEE. Trimming took off 4 bases at V and 3 bases at J, with 8 bases between the two ends. CDR3 length equals 12 residues. Written as DNA, the CDR3 is TGTGCCAGCAGCCCATCGATCTACGAGCAGTACTTC. It codes for CASSPSIYEQYF. Full variable domain (missing parts from reference TRBV9 and TRBJ2-7): DSGVTQTPKHLITATGQRVTLRCSPRSGDLSVYWYQQSLDQGLQFLIQYYNGEERAKGNILERFSAQQFPDLHSELNLSSLELGDSALYFCASSPSIYEQYFGPGTRLTVT.

V usage is TRBV28 and J usage is TRBJ1-3; D uncertain. The germline V gene encodes CDR1 MDHEN and CDR2 SYDVKM. V was trimmed by 4 bases and J by 9 bases, leaving 10 bases between them. The CDR3 runs 12 residues. CDR3 region: CASSSAKFTIYF. CDR3 sequence (DNA): TGTGCCAGCAGTTCAGCTAAGTTCACCATATATTTT.

This sequence joins TRBV6-1 and TRBJ1-1; 8 bases map to TRBD1. Germline lookup yields CDR1 MNHNS and CDR2 SASEGT. V shed 4 bases, J shed 6 bases, and the junction held 7 bases outside the gene matches. The CDR3 has 14 residues. This chain's CDR3 is CASSVDRERPEAFF. The CDR3 bases are TGTGCCAGCAGTGTGGACAGGGAACGACCTGAAGCTTTCTTT.

The CDR3 nucleotides are TGTGCCAGCTCACCCGACCGCGAGGAACGCGAGCAGTACTTC. This translates into CASSPDREEREQYF. The chain has TRBV18 and TRBJ2-7; no clear D. The CDR3 is 14 residues long. Between the trimmed V and J ends, which lost 3 bases and 6 bases, there was a span of 15 bases. Looked up from germline, CDR1 is KGHSH and CDR2 is LQKENI.

This clone is a singleton in its sample. CDR3 DNA sequence: TGTGCCAGCAGTTTAAACCCCCTGCGGGAGGACTACAATGAGCAGTTCTTC. It specifies CASSLNPLREDYNEQFF. The chain carries TRBV28 and TRBJ2-1; TRBD2 matches at 8 bases. Germline V gene lookup returns CDR1 MDHEN and CDR2 SYDVKM. The CDR3 has 17 amino acids. V dropped 2 bases and J dropped 3; count of bases not matched to a gene: 9. Variable domain in full (rest from reference TRBV28 and TRBJ2-1): DVKVTQSSRYLVKRTGEKVFLECVQDMDHENMFWYRQDPGLGLRLIYFSYDVKMKEKGDIPEGYSVSREKKERFSLILESASTNQTSMYLCASSLNPLREDYNEQFFGPGTRLTVL.

The V gene is TRBV6-1, the J gene TRBJ1-2; D gene uncertain. V lost 4 bases to trimming and J lost 0 bases, with 9 bases between them. CDR1 MNHNS and CDR2 SASEGT come from the germline V gene. The CDR3 consists of 14 residues. The CDR3 DNA is TGTGCCAGCAGTGTGCCACAAACTAACTATGGCTACACCTTC. Amino acids: CASSVPQTNYGYTF.

CDR3 nucleotide sequence: TGTGCCAGCAGCTTAGCGAGGGGACAGGGGATTGGCTACACCTTC. Translated, it gives CASSLARGQGIGYTF. The chain uses TRBV7-2 and TRBJ1-2; 10 bases map to TRBD1. V lost 0 bases, J lost 7 bases, and 5 bases stayed unmatched. Germline V gene lookup returns CDR1 SGHTA and CDR2 FQGNSA. The CDR3 has 15 amino acids.

Worth noting for this clone: Compared with germline, one end of the junction differs, possibly owing to a read error. The J gene is TRBJ1-4, the V gene TRBV28; 9 bases align to TRBD1. CDR3 length: 11 amino acids. The V gene's germline CDR1 is MDHEN and CDR2 SYDVKM. CDR3 in amino acids: CASLTGGKRIF. The CDR3 DNA follows: TGTGCCAGCCTCACAGGGGGCAAGCGCATTTTT.

The genes are TRBV19 and TRBJ1-1; D gene unclear. The CDR3 length is 14 residues. Trimming pared 3 bases from V and 1 base from J, leaving 9 bases between. Germline V gene sequence: CDR1 LNHDA, CDR2 SQIVND (reference sequence). CDR3 residues: CASSISAGNTEAFF. In DNA, the CDR3 is TGTGCCAGTAGTATCTCGGCAGGGAACACTGAAGCTTTCTTT.

Only one count was recorded for this clone. The chain combines TRBV7-2 with TRBJ2-7; 10 bases line up with TRBD2. This CDR3 has 15 amino acids. Germline V gives CDR1 SGHTA, CDR2 FQGNSA. V shed 6 bases and J 6 bases; nucleotides not matched to a gene: 11. As DNA, the CDR3 is TGTGCCAGCAGTCTTGTAGCGGGGGGCTTGGGCGAGCAGTACTTC. This codes for CASSLVAGGLGEQYF.

The V and J genes are TRBV15 and TRBJ2-3; D is unclear. The CDR3 has 12 amino acids. Germline values: CDR1 LNHNV, CDR2 YYDKDF (reference sequence). Trimming took 4 bases from V and 2 from J, leaving 4 bases between them. The CDR3 nucleotides are TGTGCCACCAGCACCTACACAGATACGCAGTATTTT. It yields the protein CATSTYTDTQYF.

The V call is TRBV12-2, the J call TRBJ1-5; TRBD1, the table's D call, was not compared with the DNA. TRBV12-2 is annotated as a pseudogene. This CDR3 is 19 amino acids long. The CDR3 DNA follows: TGTGCAAGTCGCTTAGCGATAACTTCCGACAGGGAAGCCAATCAGCCCCAGCATTTT. This encodes CASRLAITSDREANQPQHF.

The rearrangement uses TRBV4-3 and TRBJ1-2, with 11 nucleotides matching TRBD1. Trimming removed 2 bases from V and 9 bases from J; junction bases left unmatched: 11. Germline lookup yields CDR1 LGHNA and CDR2 YSLEER. CDR3 length: 16 residues. The CDR3 region has the DNA TGCGCCAGCAGCCAATCCAGCGGACAGGGGGCTTATCGCTACACCTTC. Protein: CASSQSSGQGAYRYTF.

The chain joins TRBV7-9 to TRBJ1-1; the match to TRBD1 covers 9 bases. This CDR3 is built from 16 residues. CDR1 is SEHNR and CDR2 is FQNEAQ in the germline V gene (reference sequence). With V trimmed by 3 bases and J by 5 bases, 10 bases remained unmatched. In nucleotides, the CDR3 is TGTGCCAGCAGCTTTGAGACCGGGACAGGGAAAACTGAAGCTTTCTTT. Amino acid sequence: CASSFETGTGKTEAFF.

This sequence joins TRBV10-3 and TRBJ2-7; D is possibly TRBD2 (6 bases). The germline V gene has CDR1 ENHRY and CDR2 SYGVKD. Trimming shortened V by 10 bases and J by 2 bases, and 18 bases separated the two germline ends. The CDR3 is 14 amino acids. CDR3 nucleotide sequence: TGTGCCACGACTAGTGGGGACGGAGCCTACGAGCAGTACTTC. The encoded protein is CATTSGDGAYEQYF.

This clone was seen a single time. This chain uses TRBV15 with TRBJ2-1; TRBD2 agrees at 10 bases. The germline V gene has CDR1 LNHNV and CDR2 YYDKDF (reference sequence). The junction had 8 bases not matched to a gene; V was cut back by 3 bases and J by 6 bases. This CDR3 has 16 amino acids. CDR3 coding DNA: TGTGCCACCAGCAGGGAACTAGCGGGATCCCGCAATGAGCAGTTCTTC. Its translation is CATSRELAGSRNEQFF.

J is TRBJ2-2 and V is TRBV27, with a possible D match to TRBD1 (8 bases). Deletions cut 5 bases from V and 7 bases from J, with 17 bases between. In germline, CDR1 is MNHEY, CDR2 SMNVEV (reference sequence). The CDR3 extends over 15 amino acids. This CDR3 reads CASSPRQGRGGELFF. The DNA of the CDR3 is TGTGCCAGCAGTCCCCGACAGGGGAGGGGCGGGGAGCTGTTTTTT.

The chain recombines TRBV7-9 with TRBJ1-5; no definite D call. The V end was cut by 1 base, the J end by 1 base, with 5 bases between. Germline CDR1 and CDR2: SEHNR and FQNEAQ (reference sequence). There are 14 residues in the CDR3. In DNA, the CDR3 is TGTGCCAGCAGCTTAGGGAAAAGCAATCAGCCCCAGCATTTT. Translating it yields CASSLGKSNQPQHF. Full variable domain (outside the CDR3, taken from reference TRBV7-9 and TRBJ1-5): DTGVSQNPRHKITKRGQNVTFRCDPISEHNRLYWYRQTLGQGPEFLTYFQNEAQLEKSRLLSDRFSAERPKGSFSTLEIQRTEQGDSAMYLCASSLGKSNQPQHFGDGTRLSIL.

The J gene is TRBJ2-7, the V gene TRBV6-5, with 7 bases lining up with TRBD2. V lost 2 bases to trimming and J lost 3 bases; unmatched junction nucleotides: 4. CDR1 and CDR2 from the germline V gene are MNHEY and SVGAGI. The CDR3 length is 14 residues. CDR3 in DNA: TGTGCCAGCAGTTACGGGGGGGGAATCTACGAGCAGTACTTC. This codes for CASSYGGGIYEQYF.

This chain joins TRBV30 and TRBJ1-2; maybe TRBD1 (5 bases). V was trimmed by 1 base and J by 7 bases, leaving 22 bases between them. The germline CDR1 and CDR2 sequences are GTSNPN and SVGIG (reference sequence). The CDR3 length is 16 residues. DNA for the CDR3: TGTGCCTGGAGTGGCCAAACCCAGCAGGGAACGTTTGGCTACACCTTC. This encodes CAWSGQTQQGTFGYTF. The full variable domain, rest sourced from reference TRBV30 and TRBJ1-2, is SQTIHQWPATLVQPVGSPLSLECTVEGTSNPNLYWYRQAAGRGLQLLFYSVGIGQISSEVPQNLSASRPQDRQFILSSKKLLLSDSGFYLCAWSGQTQQGTFGYTFGSGTRLTVV.

This rearrangement joins TRBV7-8 to TRBJ2-5; D not resolved. The V end was cut by 1 base, the J end by 5 bases, with 17 bases between. Germline V gene sequence: CDR1 SGHVS, CDR2 FQNEAQ. The CDR3 is 16 residues long. The CDR3 region is CASSLGTTPGGETQYF. The CDR3 coding sequence is TGTGCCAGCAGCTTAGGAACTACTCCGGGTGGGGAGACCCAGTACTTC.

This chain joins TRBV2 and TRBJ2-7, with 7 bases lining up with TRBD1. The junction had 5 bases not matched to a gene; V was cut back by 6 bases and J by 0 bases. Germline CDR1 SNHLY, CDR2 FYNNEI. This CDR3 contains 14 residues. The CDR3 is CASRATGSSYEQYF. The CDR3 nucleotides read TGTGCCAGCAGGGCGACAGGGAGCTCCTACGAGCAGTACTTC.

The V gene is TRBV30, the J gene TRBJ2-1, with D possibly matching TRBD2 (6 bases). The CDR3 is made up of 15 amino acids. Germline-derived CDR1 and CDR2 are GTSNPN and SVGIG (reference sequence). The V and J ends lost 2 bases and 0 bases respectively, with 11 bases between them. For the CDR3, the DNA is TGTGCCTGGAGTAAGGACTATAGCTCCTACAATGAGCAGTTCTTC. Translation: CAWSKDYSSYNEQFF.